These T cell receptor beta chains were read from a single sample in a study of blood T cell repertoires in COVID-19. The protocol was immunoSEQ multiplex PCR, while the TCRdb copy is restricted to in-frame clones and leaves out a portion. The sample includes 150,000 to 160,000 clones, approximately 80% seen only once; the top ten take about an eighth. Sequencing was done on a sample of peripheral blood. The source is a woman aged 60-75 years with COVID-19, enrolled during active disease. Each CDR3 is given with its conserved first and last residue. A D gene is named only where the DNA matches it firmly. Clone size, where shown, is once, few, many, or a class for clones that have expanded.

. | TRBJ1-2 | . | TRBV7-8 | TGTGCCAGCAGCCCCGGGACTTTAAACGACTATGGCTACACCTTC | CASSPGTLNDYGYTF
. | TRBJ2-7 | TRBD2 | TRBV5-1 | TGCGCCAGCAGTCTTCCCGGGACTAGCGGCTACGAGCAGTACTTC | CASSLPGTSGYEQYF
. | TRBJ2-1 | TRBD2 | TRBV19 | TGTGCCAGTAGTATTCCGAGAGGGACTAGCGGGGGCCAATCGGCCCGAGGTAGAGATGAGCAGTTCTTC | CASSIPRGTSGGQSARGRDEQFF
. | TRBJ2-7 | TRBD1 | TRBV5-1 | TGCGCCAGCAGCCTCAGGACAGGGGGCTACGAGCAGTACTTC | CASSLRTGGYEQYF
many | TRBJ1-2 | TRBD1 | TRBV19 | TGTGCCAGTAGTATTCGGGGACAGGGGCGAGGAGCCTATGGCTACACCTTC | CASSIRGQGRGAYGYTF
. | TRBJ2-7 | . | TRBV2 | TGTGCCAGCTACGGGACACCCGGTTACGAGCAGTACTTC | CASYGTPGYEQYF
once | TRBJ2-4 | TRBD2 | TRBV19 | TGTGCCAGTAGTATAGGACTAGCGGGAGGGACCTTAGCCAAAAACATTCAGTACTTC | CASSIGLAGGTLAKNIQYF
. | TRBJ1-2 | TRBD1 | TRBV27 | TGTGCCAGCTTGGGACAGGGGGACTATGGCTACACCTTC | CASLGQGDYGYTF
few | TRBJ1-1 | TRBD1 | TRBV19 | TGTGCCAGTAGTTGGACAGGGGTCGTCACTGAAGCTTTCTTT | CASSWTGVVTEAFF
. | TRBJ1-2 | . | TRBV5-6 | TGTGCCAGCAGCACGGGGGGGCGGTACGCGGGCTACACCTTC | CASSTGGRYAGYTF
. | TRBJ1-1 | . | TRBV5-1 | TGCGCCAGCAGCTTGGGCAGGGTAGAAACTGAAGCTTTCTTT | CASSLGRVETEAFF
. | TRBJ2-7 | . | TRBV2 | TGTGCCAGCAGTCCTTTTAGCGGCATCTCCTACGAGCAGTACTTC | CASSPFSGISYEQYF
. | TRBJ2-2 | . | TRBV5-1 | TGCGCCAGCAGCCTAGCTGAAGCGAGAGCCGGGGAGCTGTTTTTT | CASSLAEARAGELFF
. | TRBJ1-2 | TRBD1 | TRBV3-1/TRBV3-2 | TGTGCCAGCAGCCTTCGTACCGGGACAGCGGTGGGCTACACCTTC | CASSLRTGTAVGYTF
. | TRBJ1-6 | TRBD1 | TRBV23-1 | TGCGCCAGCAGTCAACCGGGACAGGGGAATTCACCCCTCCACTTT | CASSQPGQGNSPLHF
. | TRBJ2-5 | TRBD1 | TRBV19 | TGTGCCAGTAGTAAGACAGGGATGGAGACCCAGTACTTC | CASSKTGMETQYF
. | TRBJ1-4 | . | TRBV11-1 | TGTGCCAGCAGCTTAGGACGGAGTAATGAAAAACTGTTTTTT | CASSLGRSNEKLFF
. | TRBJ1-1 | . | TRBV7-8 | TGTGCCAGCAGCTTAAACGTCGGGGGGGTGAACACTGAAGCTTTCTTT | CASSLNVGGVNTEAFF
. | TRBJ1-5 | . | TRBV5-1 | TGCGCCAGCAGCTTGGGAGGGTACAATCAGCCCCAGCATTTT | CASSLGGYNQPQHF
few | TRBJ2-1 | . | TRBV6-6 | TGTGCCAGCAGTAAATCACAGGGTAGGGAGCAGTTCTTC | CASSKSQGREQFF
. | TRBJ2-1 | TRBD1 | TRBV18 | TGTGCCAGCTCACGGGGGACAGGTTCTTACAATGAGCAGTTCTTC | CASSRGTGSYNEQFF
. | TRBJ1-5 | . | TRBV4-1 | TGCGCCAGCAGCCAAGATTCAACCCAGGGGATAATAGCGGGTAGCAATCAGCCCCAGCATTTT | CASSQDSTQGIIAGSNQPQHF
. | TRBJ1-2 | TRBD1 | TRBV25-1 | TGTGCCAGCGGACAGGGATCCGGCTACACCTTC | CASGQGSGYTF